Listed below are T cell receptor beta chains from one sample, sequenced in a study of OX40 agonist ivuxolimab in advanced cancers. Generated by immunoSEQ multiplex PCR, the TCRdb table keeps only in-frame clones and is missing some. The table lists tens of thousands of clones, approximately 88% of them singletons, with roughly 25% in the top ten. The material sequenced was CD4+ or CD8+ T cells sorted from blood, taken in a trial of the OX40 agonist ivuxolimab. The receptors were sampled from an adult with an advanced solid tumor such as melanoma, head and neck, liver or kidney cancer. The CDR3 runs from the conserved cysteine through the conserved F or W. The D gene is left open where the match is weak. The size of a clone is reported for some rows only, either as once, few or many, or as a class for expanded clones.

size | D | J | V | DNA | CDR3
. | TRBD2 | TRBJ2-7 | TRBV7-2 | TGTGCCAGCAGCTTATTTCAGGGAGGGTACGAGCAGTACTTC | CASSLFQGGYEQYF
. | TRBD2 | TRBJ2-1 | TRBV28 | TGTGCCAGCAGTTTATCCTGGGCTAGCGGGAGTGTAAACAATGAGCAGTTCTTC | CASSLSWASGSVNNEQFF
. | . | TRBJ1-1 | TRBV14 | TGTGCCAGCAGCCAACCAGGGGAATCGGGTAACACTGAAGCTTTCTTT | CASSQPGESGNTEAFF
. | . | TRBJ1-3 | TRBV4-1 | TGCGCCAGCAGCCGCCTCTCTTCCGGGACGACTGGAAACACCATATATTTT | CASSRLSSGTTGNTIYF
few | TRBD1 | TRBJ1-5 | TRBV4-1 | TGCGCCAGCAGCCAAGATGGACAGGGGAGGCAGCCCCAGCATTTT | CASSQDGQGRQPQHF
once | . | TRBJ2-7 | TRBV28 | TGTGCCAGCAGTTTCTCCCGCTCCTACGAGCAGTACTTC | CASSFSRSYEQYF
. | TRBD1 | TRBJ2-7 | TRBV13 | TGTGCCAGCAGCGAAACAGGGGACGAGCAGTACTTC | CASSETGDEQYF
. | . | TRBJ2-1 | TRBV5-1 | TGCGCCAGCAGCTTGGTCGGCCAGTCCCGGGGTGAGCAGTTCTTC | CASSLVGQSRGEQFF
. | . | TRBJ1-1 | TRBV28 | TGTGCCAGCAAGGTACAGGGAGTGTACATGAACACTGAAGCTTTCTTT | CASKVQGVYMNTEAFF
. | . | TRBJ2-1 | TRBV12-2 | TGTGCAAGTCGCTTGGGCCACAATGAGCAGTTCTTC | CASRLGHNEQFF
. | TRBD2 | TRBJ2-7 | TRBV9 | TGTGCCAGCAGCGAGAGACTAGCGGGAAAGGGCGAGCAGTACTTC | CASSERLAGKGEQYF
few | . | TRBJ2-5 | TRBV7-9 | TGTGCCAGCAGCTCCGGGAGCCAAGAAGAGGAGACCCAGTACTTC | CASSSGSQEEETQYF
. | . | TRBJ2-7 | TRBV5-5 | TGTGCCAGCAGCTTGGGTGGGAGGTGGTCCTACGAGCAGTACTTC | CASSLGGRWSYEQYF
. | TRBD1 | TRBJ1-4 | TRBV7-9 | TGTGCCAGCAGCCCACGTTCAGGGGGGGCTAATGAAAAACTGTTTTTT | CASSPRSGGANEKLFF
. | . | TRBJ1-4 | TRBV6-4 | TGTGCCAGCAGCGAAACAGGAGAGACTAATGAAAAACTGTTTTTT | CASSETGETNEKLFF
once | . | TRBJ2-5 | TRBV4-1 | TGCGCCAGCAGCCCCCACGCTGGGGGCCAAGAGACCCAGTACTTC | CASSPHAGGQETQYF